This TCR beta chain originates from a study of control samples from healthy donors and cancer patients. TCRdb's table, derived via immunoSEQ multiplex PCR, lists solely in-frame clones and lacks some. The sample has more than 75,000 clones; around three quarters are singletons. CDR3 length: 14 residues. This rearrangement joins TRBV21-1 to TRBJ1-1; no DNA check was done on the table's D call, TRBD1. TRBV21-1 is termed a pseudogene. The receptor's source is a woman aged 25 to 39 in good health. Sequenced input: blood. CDR3 amino acids: CASSKRTGNTEAFF. The CDR3 bases are TGTGCCAGCAGCAAACGGACAGGGAACACTGAAGCTTTCTTT.